This T cell receptor beta chain was sequenced for a study of blood T cell repertoires in COVID-19. Measured with immunoSEQ multiplex PCR; TCRdb has only the in-frame clones, and not every one. The top ten hold 1.4% of the sample, which has around 130,000 clones, 84% seen once. Germline-derived CDR1 and CDR2 are SGHRS and YFSETQ. The CDR3 covers 15 residues. The V segment lost 4 bases and the J segment 3 bases; nucleotides outside the gene matches: 7. The V gene is TRBV5-1, the J gene TRBJ1-5; 7 nucleotides match TRBD1. The clonotype comes from a man in his 60s with acute or convalescent COVID-19. Sequencing was done on a sample of peripheral blood. CDR3 protein: CASSVRQGPNQPQHF. In DNA form, the CDR3 reads TGCGCCAGCAGCGTAAGACAGGGTCCCAATCAGCCCCAGCATTTT.